The clone carrying this T cell receptor beta chain counts as medium-sized (0.01 to 0.1%). This CDR3 has 11 amino acids. Trimming removed 6 bases at V and 4 bases at J, with 5 bases between. Looked up from germline, CDR1 is ENHRY and CDR2 is SYGVKD. This entry belongs to a study of T cells in Graves' hyperthyroidism and ophthalmopathy. Amplification of TCR beta CDR3 regions was performed using RNA transcripts as template. The HTBI primer set was used in a first-round RT-PCR of the TCR CDR3. One entry per CDR3 protein, called by TCRdb with MiXCR from the multiplex PCR reads. The sample carries 45,000 to 60,000 distinct CDR3 sequences, approximately 50% recorded once.

The sequenced sample consisted of blood. This chain links TRBV10-3 with TRBJ2-3; no definite D call. The TCR was taken from a woman aged 25 to 39 with Graves' ophthalmopathy. This chain's CDR3 is CAISPADTQYF. The CDR3, as DNA: TGTGCCATCAGCCCGGCAGATACGCAGTATTTT.